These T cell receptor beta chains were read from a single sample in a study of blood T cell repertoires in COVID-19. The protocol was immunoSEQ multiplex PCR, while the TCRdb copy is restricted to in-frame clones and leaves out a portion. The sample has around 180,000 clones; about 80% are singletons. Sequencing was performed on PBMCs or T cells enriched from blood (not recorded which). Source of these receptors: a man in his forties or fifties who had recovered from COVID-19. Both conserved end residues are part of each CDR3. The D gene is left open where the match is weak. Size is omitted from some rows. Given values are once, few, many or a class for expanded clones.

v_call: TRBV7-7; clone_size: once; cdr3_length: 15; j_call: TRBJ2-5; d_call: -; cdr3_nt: TGTGCTAGCAGCCCCCAGGTCCAGGTCGAGGGCACCCAGTACTTC; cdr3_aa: CASSPQVQVEGTQYF
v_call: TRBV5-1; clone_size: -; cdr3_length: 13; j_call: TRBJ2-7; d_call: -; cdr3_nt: TGCGCCAGCAGCCGAGACTATAACTACGAGCAGTACTTC; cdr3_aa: CASSRDYNYEQYF
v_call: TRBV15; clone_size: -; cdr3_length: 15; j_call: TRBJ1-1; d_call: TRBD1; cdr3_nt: TGTGCCACCAGCAGGTTAAGACAGGGGAACACTGAAGCTTTCTTT; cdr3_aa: CATSRLRQGNTEAFF
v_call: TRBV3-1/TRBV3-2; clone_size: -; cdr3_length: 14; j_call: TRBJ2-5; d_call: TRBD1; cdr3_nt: TGTGCCAGCAGATTGACAGGGGCTTTGGAGACCCAGTACTTC; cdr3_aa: CASRLTGALETQYF
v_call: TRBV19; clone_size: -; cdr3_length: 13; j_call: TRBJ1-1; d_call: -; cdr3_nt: TGTGCCAGTATTCAGTGGGGCCGCACTGAAGCTTTCTTT; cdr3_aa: CASIQWGRTEAFF
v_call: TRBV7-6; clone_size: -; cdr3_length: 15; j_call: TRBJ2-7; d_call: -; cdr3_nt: TGTGCCAGCAGCCAAGAGGTTTGGTCACGGGGGGAGCAGTACTTC; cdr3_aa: CASSQEVWSRGEQYF
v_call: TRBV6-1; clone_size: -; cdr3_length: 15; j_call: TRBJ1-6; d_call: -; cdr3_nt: TGTGCCAGCAGTGAAAGGAGGGGCCAAAATTCACCCCTCCACTTT; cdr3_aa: CASSERRGQNSPLHF
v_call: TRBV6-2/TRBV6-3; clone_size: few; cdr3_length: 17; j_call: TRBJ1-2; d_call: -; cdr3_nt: TGTGCCAGCAGTTACGGGCCCATGTTACGGACAGCCCTGGGCTACACCTTC; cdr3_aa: CASSYGPMLRTALGYTF
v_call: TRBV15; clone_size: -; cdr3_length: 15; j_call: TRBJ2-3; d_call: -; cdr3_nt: TGTGCCACCAGCGGGGGCAGCGAGGTAACAGATACGCAGTATTTT; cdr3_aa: CATSGGSEVTDTQYF
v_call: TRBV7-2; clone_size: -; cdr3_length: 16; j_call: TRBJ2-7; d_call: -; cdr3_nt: TGTGCCAGCAGCTTAATGGCAGGGGCACTTTCCTACGAGCAGTACTTC; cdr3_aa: CASSLMAGALSYEQYF
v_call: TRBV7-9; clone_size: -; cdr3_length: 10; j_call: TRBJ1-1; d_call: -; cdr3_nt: TGTGCCGTATCCGGGGCTGAAGCTTTCTTT; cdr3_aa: CAVSGAEAFF
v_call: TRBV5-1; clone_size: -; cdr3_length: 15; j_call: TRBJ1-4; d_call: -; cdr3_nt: TGCGCCAGCAGCCATGCGGGGGGCCCGGATGAAAAACTGTTTTTT; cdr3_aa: CASSHAGGPDEKLFF
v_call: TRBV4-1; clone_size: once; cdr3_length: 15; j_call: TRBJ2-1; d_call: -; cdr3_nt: TGCGCCAGCAGCTCGTTTGGGGGCTTTGACAATGAGCAGTTCTTC; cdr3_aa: CASSSFGGFDNEQFF
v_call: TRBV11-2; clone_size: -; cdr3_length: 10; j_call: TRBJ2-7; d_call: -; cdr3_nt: TGTGCCAGCAGCTCGGGCGAGCAGTACTTC; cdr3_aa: CASSSGEQYF
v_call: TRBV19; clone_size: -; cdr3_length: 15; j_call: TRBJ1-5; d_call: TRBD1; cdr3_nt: TGTGCCAGTAGTTCCCGGGACAGCAGCAATCAGCCCCAGCATTTT; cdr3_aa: CASSSRDSSNQPQHF
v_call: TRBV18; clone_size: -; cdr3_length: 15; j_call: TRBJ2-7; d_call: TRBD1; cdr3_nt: TGTGCCAGCTCAACAACCGGGACAGGATCCTACGAGCAGTACTTC; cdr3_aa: CASSTTGTGSYEQYF
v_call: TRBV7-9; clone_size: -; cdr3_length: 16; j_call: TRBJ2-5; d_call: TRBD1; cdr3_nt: TGTGCCAGCAGCTTGGGGGACAGGGTGTACCAAGAGACCCAGTACTTC; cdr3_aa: CASSLGDRVYQETQYF
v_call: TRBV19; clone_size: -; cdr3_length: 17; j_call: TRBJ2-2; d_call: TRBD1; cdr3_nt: TGTGCCAGTAGTTCCCAAACCAGGGGGCTAAACACCGGGGAGCTGTTTTTT; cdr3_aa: CASSSQTRGLNTGELFF
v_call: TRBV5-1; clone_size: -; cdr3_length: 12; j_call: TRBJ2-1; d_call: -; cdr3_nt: TGCGCCAGCAGATCAGGGGACAATGAGCAGTTCTTC; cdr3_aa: CASRSGDNEQFF